These 15 T cell receptor beta chains share one sample of origin, sequenced in a study of shared clonotypes between healthy human individuals (dated by TCRdb to about 2020). Libraries were prepared through the immunoSEQ multiplex PCR assay. This is the immuneACCESS table as TCRdb keeps it, with only in-frame sequences that have V and J called. A part of the clones is gone; compared with another copy, unresolved V genes explain less than half, and the rest is unexplained. The sample yields roughly 480,000 clones; around 80% were counted once. Roughly 12% of the sample comes from the top ten. Sequenced: PBMCs. The origin of the receptors is a woman in her 40s in good health. Some clones in this sample may be carry-over from other donors' samples.

The V call is TRBV7-9, the J call TRBJ1-4; no firm D call. The CDR3 is 15 amino acids. In germline, CDR1 is SEHNR, CDR2 FQNEAQ (reference sequence). V was clipped by 5 bases and J by 5 bases, with 15 bases between them. The CDR3 nucleotides read TGTGCCAGCAGCATCGGACGGATGCTCAATGAAAAACTGTTTTTT. The encoded protein is CASSIGRMLNEKLFF.

The chain combines TRBV5-1 with TRBJ2-7, with 9 bases lining up with TRBD1. The germline CDR1 and CDR2 sequences are SGHRS and YFSETQ. This CDR3 is built from 15 residues. The V and J ends lost 0 bases and 4 bases, in that order; junction bases with no gene match: 5. The DNA of the CDR3 is TGCGCCAGCAGCTTGGGGACAGGGGCGGCTTACGAGCAGTACTTC. Its protein product is CASSLGTGAAYEQYF.

In this sample, this clone turned up a few times. This chain links TRBV28 with TRBJ1-5; perhaps TRBD1 as D (5 bases). Looked up from germline, CDR1 is MDHEN and CDR2 is SYDVKM. Trimming took 6 bases from V and 6 from J, leaving 15 bases between them. The CDR3 loop spans 14 amino acids. CDR3 protein: CASSIGRGGQPQHF. Here the CDR3 DNA reads TGTGCCAGCAGCATAGGTAGGGGAGGTCAGCCCCAGCATTTT.

This chain connects TRBV11-2 to TRBJ2-7; 11 positions agree with TRBD2. Germline-derived CDR1 and CDR2 are SGHAT and FQNNGV. The CDR3 sequence is 17 residues long. Unmatched junction bases numbered 9, after V lost 1 base and J lost 4 bases. This chain's CDR3 is CASSLGSPLAGGYEQYF. The CDR3 coding sequence is TGTGCCAGCAGCTTAGGGTCCCCCCTAGCGGGAGGTTACGAGCAGTACTTC.

Concerning this clone: A far larger clone lies a single base away; this is likely a read error. This chain joins TRBV11-2 and TRBJ2-5; possible D gene TRBD2, 6 bases. The CDR3 spans 14 residues. The germline V gene encodes CDR1 SGHAT and CDR2 FQNNGV. The ends were cut back, 6 bases at V and 11 bases at J, with 22 bases in the middle. This CDR3 reads CASSHGLRGDEQYF. DNA for the CDR3: TGTGCCAGCAGTCACGGACTACGTGGTGATGAGCAGTACTTC.

This chain links TRBV7-2 with TRBJ2-7; TRBD2 might be the D (6 bases). The germline V gene has CDR1 SGHTA and CDR2 FQGNSA. The V end was cut by 1 base, the J end by 5 bases, with 12 bases between. CDR3 length equals 14 residues. CDR3 amino acids: CASSLDGGVDEQYF. The CDR3 DNA follows: TGTGCCAGCAGCTTAGATGGAGGGGTGGACGAGCAGTACTTC. Using reference TRBV7-2 and TRBJ2-7 for the parts outside the CDR3, the full variable domain is GAGVSQSPSNKVTEKGKDVELRCDPISGHTALYWYRQSLGQGLEFLIYFQGNSAPDKSGLPSDRFSAERTGGSVSTLTIQRTQQEDSAVYLCASSLDGGVDEQYFGPGTRLTVT.

The chain is built from TRBV10-3 and TRBJ1-2; D gene ambiguous. V lost 0 bases, J lost 6 bases, and 11 bases lay in between. Germline V gives CDR1 ENHRY, CDR2 SYGVKD. The CDR3 is 14 amino acids. The CDR3 region is CAISESWGDDGYTF. DNA for the CDR3: TGTGCCATCAGTGAGTCGTGGGGAGATGATGGCTACACCTTC.

The gene calls are TRBV25-1 and TRBJ2-5; 7 nucleotides agree with TRBD2. The tail of the sequence fits TRBJ2-7 better, so the J call may be wrong. From germline, CDR1 is MGHDK and CDR2 SYGVNS. This CDR3 contains 14 residues. The CDR3 reads CASSAGTTTYEQYF. CDR3 in DNA: TGTGCCAGCAGTGCCGGGACTACCACCTACGAGCAGTACTTC.

The rearrangement joins TRBV28 to TRBJ1-4; TRBD1 agrees at 7 bases. V lost 8 bases, J lost 4 bases, and 10 bases stayed unmatched. Germline CDR1 is MDHEN and CDR2 is SYDVKM. CDR3 size: 15 residues. The CDR3 loop is CASVARRQGNEKLFF. The CDR3 DNA sequence: TGTGCCAGCGTTGCGCGAAGACAGGGTAATGAAAAACTGTTTTTT.

The chain has TRBV18 and TRBJ2-1; D not resolved. Germline CDR1 is KGHSH and CDR2 is LQKENI. This CDR3 region has 14 residues. The V end was cut by 0 bases, the J end by 3 bases, with 6 bases between. The CDR3 spells CASSPPPDYNEQFF. The CDR3 DNA follows: TGTGCCAGCTCACCACCGCCAGACTACAATGAGCAGTTCTTC.

J is TRBJ1-1 and V is TRBV11-2, with D unresolved. This CDR3 spans 13 amino acids. Deletions cut 4 bases from V and 7 bases from J, with 13 bases between. Per the germline V gene, CDR1 is SGHAT and CDR2 is FQNNGV. The CDR3 region has the DNA TGTGCCAGCAGCTCAAATACAGCGGATGAAGCTTTCTTT. Its protein is CASSSNTADEAFF.

CDR3 sequence: CAITLTGGNFNYGYTF. The DNA of the CDR3 is TGTGCCATCACTTTGACAGGGGGTAATTTCAACTATGGCTACACCTTC. The chain carries TRBV10-3 and TRBJ1-2; 9 bases align to TRBD1. CDR1 is ENHRY and CDR2 is SYGVKD in the germline V gene. CDR3 size: 16 residues. J lost 2 bases, V lost 7 bases, and 11 bases had no gene match.

J is TRBJ1-2 and V is TRBV5-5; 10 bases are a match to TRBD1. With 5 bases clipped from V and 9 bases from J, the junction kept 13 bases outside the gene matches. The germline gives CDR1 SGHKS, CDR2 YYEKEE (reference sequence). The CDR3 runs to 15 residues. The CDR3 region has the DNA TGTGCCAGCAGTTTCCGGGCCGGGACAGGGGAAAGCTACACCTTC. Translating it yields CASSFRAGTGESYTF. The full variable domain, its missing parts supplied by reference TRBV5-5 and TRBJ1-2, is DAGVTQSPTHLIKTRGQQVTLRCSPISGHKSVSWYQQVLGQGPQFIFQYYEKEERGRGNFPDRFSARQFPNYSSELNVNALLLGDSALYLCASSFRAGTGESYTFGSGTRLTVV.

A few counts support this clone. V usage is TRBV5-8 and J usage is TRBJ1-1, with unresolved D. With 4 bases removed from V and 1 base from J, the gap between germline ends came to 8 bases. Germline-derived CDR1 and CDR2 are SGHTS and YDEGEE. The CDR3 is 13 residues long. The CDR3 coding sequence is TGTGCCAGCAGCCGAAGGCAGAACACTGAAGCTTTCTTT. Encoded protein: CASSRRQNTEAFF.

Note on this clone: Given a much more abundant clone one base away, this may be a read error. This sample also contains other DNA sequences that code for the same CDR3. The gene calls are TRBV5-1 and TRBJ2-7; 11 bases are a match to TRBD2. The germline V gene encodes CDR1 SGHRS and CDR2 YFSETQ. V lost 4 bases and J lost 4; bases outside the gene matches: 4. The CDR3 consists of 14 residues. CDR3 bases: TGCGCCAGCAGCCCCGGGACTAGCGGTTACGAGCAGTACTTC. Protein sequence: CASSPGTSGYEQYF.